One sample yielded the 3 T cell receptor beta chains listed below, sequenced in a study of long-term antiretroviral therapy in people with HIV. The assay, immunoSEQ v3.0, was run at survey level. Repertoires were generated with immunoSEQ multiplex PCR, while TCRdb's copy carries only in-frame clones and drops some. The sample carries 30,000 or so clones, under 85% recorded once. The sequenced sample was unsorted PBMCs, obtained 3 years after starting antiretroviral therapy. The source of these receptors is a man aged 45-65 years with HIV.

This chain uses TRBV5-6 with TRBJ2-7; 11 nucleotides align to TRBD1. This CDR3 has 16 residues. With 4 bases clipped from V and 1 base from J, the junction kept 7 bases outside the gene matches. Germline CDR1 is SGHDT and CDR2 is YYEEEE. CDR3 amino acids: CASSPRTGGRSYEQYF. The CDR3 nucleotides are TGTGCCAGCAGCCCTCGGACAGGGGGCCGTTCCTACGAGCAGTACTTC.

V usage is TRBV7-2 and J usage is TRBJ2-5; no firm D call. CDR3 length: 11 residues. The V end lost 5 bases, the J end lost 5 bases, and 6 bases lay between the germline ends. In germline, CDR1 is SGHTA, CDR2 FQGNSA. CDR3 nucleotide sequence: TGTGCCAGCAGCCCGCGGGAGACCCAGTACTTC. This translates into CASSPRETQYF.

The chain carries TRBV7-9 and TRBJ2-7, with a possible D match to TRBD1 (6 bases). The CDR3 is 14 residues long. The V end was cut by 4 bases, the J end by 3 bases, with 13 bases between. Germline CDR1 and CDR2: SEHNR and FQNEAQ (reference sequence). The CDR3 sequence: CASSSTGKGYEQYF. As DNA, the CDR3 is TGTGCCAGCAGCTCTACAGGGAAGGGCTACGAGCAGTACTTC. The complete variable domain, with remaining parts taken from reference TRBV7-9 and TRBJ2-7, reads DTGVSQNPRHKITKRGQNVTFRCDPISEHNRLYWYRQTLGQGPEFLTYFQNEAQLEKSRLLSDRFSAERPKGSFSTLEIQRTEQGDSAMYLCASSSTGKGYEQYFGPGTRLTVT.